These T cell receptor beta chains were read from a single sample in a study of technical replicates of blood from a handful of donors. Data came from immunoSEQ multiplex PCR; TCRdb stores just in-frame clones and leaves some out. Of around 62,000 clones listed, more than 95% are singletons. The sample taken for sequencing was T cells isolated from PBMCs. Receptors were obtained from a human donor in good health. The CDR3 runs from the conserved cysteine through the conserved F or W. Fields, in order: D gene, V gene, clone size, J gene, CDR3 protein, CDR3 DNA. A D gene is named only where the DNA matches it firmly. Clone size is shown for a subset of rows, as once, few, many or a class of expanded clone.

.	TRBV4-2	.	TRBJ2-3	CASSQDRRRGDTQYF	TGTGCCAGCAGCCAAGATCGACGTCGGGGGGATACGCAGTATTTT
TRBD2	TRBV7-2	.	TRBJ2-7	CASRPAGGYEQYF	TGTGCCAGCAGACCGGCGGGAGGTTACGAGCAGTACTTC
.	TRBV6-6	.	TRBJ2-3	CASSGGGEVDTQYF	TGTGCCAGCAGCGGAGGGGGGGAGGTAGATACGCAGTATTTT
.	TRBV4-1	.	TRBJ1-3	CASSQDRVGAGNTIYF	TGCGCCAGCAGCCAAGACAGGGTAGGCGCCGGAAACACCATATATTTT
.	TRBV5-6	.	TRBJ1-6	CASSLVLGGNSPLHF	TGTGCCAGCAGCTTGGTCTTGGGGGGGAATTCACCCCTCCACTTT
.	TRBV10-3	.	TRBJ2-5	CAISESAPPAGLGAQYF	TGTGCCATCAGTGAGTCGGCGCCCCCCGCCGGTTTAGGGGCCCAGTACTTC
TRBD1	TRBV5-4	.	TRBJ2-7	CASSSPGTGTGPYEQYF	TGTGCCAGCAGCTCACCGGGGACAGGGACAGGGCCCTACGAGCAGTACTTC
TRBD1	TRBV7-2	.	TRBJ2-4	CASSLATGVANIQYF	TGTGCCAGCAGCTTAGCGACAGGGGTTGCAAACATTCAGTACTTC
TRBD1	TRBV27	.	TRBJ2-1	CASSVDRANEQFF	TGTGCCAGCAGTGTCGACAGGGCTAATGAGCAGTTCTTC
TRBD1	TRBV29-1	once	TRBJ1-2	CSVAGQGYGYTF	TGCAGCGTTGCCGGACAGGGCTATGGCTACACCTTC
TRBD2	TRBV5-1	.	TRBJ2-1	CASSLGTSGGARSEQFF	TGCGCCAGCAGCTTGGGGACTAGCGGGGGGGCCCGTAGTGAGCAGTTCTTC
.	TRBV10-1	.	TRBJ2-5	CASSASRGGEETQYF	TGCGCCAGCAGTGCTTCTCGAGGCGGGGAAGAGACCCAGTACTTC
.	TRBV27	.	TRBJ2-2	CASRLRTGELFF	TGTGCCAGCAGATTGAGAACCGGGGAGCTGTTTTTT
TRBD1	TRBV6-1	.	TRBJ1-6	CASSDRTGVSPLHF	TGTGCCAGCAGTGATAGGACAGGGGTTTCACCCCTCCACTTT
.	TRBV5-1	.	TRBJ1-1	CASRLGDTEAFF	TGCGCCAGCAGACTTGGAGACACTGAAGCTTTCTTT
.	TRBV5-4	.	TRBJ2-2	CATRTTNTGELFF	TGTGCCACCCGGACTACCAACACCGGGGAGCTGTTTTTT
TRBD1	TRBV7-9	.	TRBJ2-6	CASSPWTGALNSGANVLTF	TGTGCCAGCAGCCCCTGGACAGGGGCACTTAACTCTGGGGCCAACGTCCTGACTTTC
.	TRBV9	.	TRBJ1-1	CASSVVSGGTEAFF	TGTGCCAGCAGCGTAGTTTCGGGGGGAACTGAAGCTTTCTTT
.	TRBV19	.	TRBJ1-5	CASSIGGAGAQPQHF	TGTGCCAGTAGTATAGGAGGCGCGGGAGCTCAGCCCCAGCATTTT
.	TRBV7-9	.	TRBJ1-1	CASSLQVLDTEAFF	TGTGCCAGCAGCCTACAGGTTTTGGACACTGAAGCTTTCTTT
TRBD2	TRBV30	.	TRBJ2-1	CARRLAGYNEQFF	TGTGCCCGGCGCCTAGCGGGGTACAATGAGCAGTTCTTC
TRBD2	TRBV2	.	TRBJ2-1	CASTTSVYNEQFF	TGTGCCAGCACCACTAGCGTTTACAATGAGCAGTTCTTC
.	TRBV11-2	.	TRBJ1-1	CASSPPSRGTEAFF	TGTGCCAGCAGCCCCCCTTCGCGCGGCACTGAAGCTTTCTTT
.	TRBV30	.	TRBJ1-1	CAWSVRAEAFF	TGTGCCTGGAGTGTACGAGCCGAAGCTTTCTTT
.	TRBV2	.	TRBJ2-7	CASSGGQAYEQYF	TGTGCCAGCAGTGGGGGGCAGGCCTACGAGCAGTACTTC
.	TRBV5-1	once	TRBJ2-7	CASSYRDRAYEQYF	TGCGCCAGCAGCTACAGGGACCGCGCCTACGAGCAGTACTTC
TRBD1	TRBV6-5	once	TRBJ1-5	CASSNDRGNQPQHF	TGTGCCAGCAGTAACGACAGGGGCAATCAGCCCCAGCATTTT
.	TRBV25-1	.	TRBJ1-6	CASSAGLNSPLHF	TGTGCCAGCAGTGCTGGGCTGAACTCACCCCTCCACTTT
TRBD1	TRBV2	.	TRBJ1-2	CASSEFGQGGDGYTF	TGTGCCAGCAGTGAATTCGGACAGGGGGGCGATGGCTACACCTTC
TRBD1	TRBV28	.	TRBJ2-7	CASDRGYEQYF	TGTGCCAGCGACAGGGGCTACGAGCAGTACTTC
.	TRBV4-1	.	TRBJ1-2	CASSQDPVNQDGYTF	TGCGCCAGCAGCCAAGATCCAGTTAACCAGGATGGCTACACCTTC
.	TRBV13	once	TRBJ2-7	CASSLGRGTYEQYF	TGTGCCAGCAGCTTAGGGAGGGGGACCTACGAGCAGTACTTC
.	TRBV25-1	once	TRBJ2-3	CASSEYTEGAVDTQYF	TGTGCCAGCAGTGAATATACGGAGGGGGCGGTAGATACGCAGTATTTT
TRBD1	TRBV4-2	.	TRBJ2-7	CASSHAGTGSYEQYF	TGTGCCAGCAGCCACGCCGGGACAGGTTCCTACGAGCAGTACTTC
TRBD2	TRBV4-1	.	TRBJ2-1	CASSQDRLGLAGGAGFF	TGCGCCAGCAGCCAAGATCGATTGGGACTAGCGGGAGGAGCGGGGTTCTTC
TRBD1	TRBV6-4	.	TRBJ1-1	CASSDSPGQGTTEAFF	TGTGCCAGCAGTGACTCGCCCGGACAGGGTACCACTGAAGCTTTCTTT
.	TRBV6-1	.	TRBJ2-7	CASSEALPGTYEQYF	TGTGCCAGCAGTGAAGCGCTTCCCGGTACCTACGAGCAGTACTTC
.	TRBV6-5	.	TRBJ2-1	CASSPAGAEQFF	TGTGCCAGCAGTCCCGCAGGGGCCGAGCAGTTCTTC
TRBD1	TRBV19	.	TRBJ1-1	CASSADRDTEAFF	TGTGCCAGTAGTGCGGACAGGGACACTGAAGCTTTCTTT
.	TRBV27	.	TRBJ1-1	CASSGGAGYTEAFF	TGTGCCAGCAGCGGGGGGGCAGGGTACACTGAAGCTTTCTTT
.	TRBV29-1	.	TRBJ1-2	CSVGQGRNYGYTF	TGCAGCGTGGGACAAGGCCGTAACTATGGCTACACCTTC
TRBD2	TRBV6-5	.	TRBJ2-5	CASTQASGRQETQYF	TGTGCCAGCACCCAGGCTAGCGGGAGGCAAGAGACCCAGTACTTC
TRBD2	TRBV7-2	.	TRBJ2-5	CASSLERSGTYF	TGTGCCAGCAGCTTAGAGCGGAGCGGGACGTACTTC
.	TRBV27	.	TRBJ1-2	CASSPQREGVNGYTF	TGTGCCAGCAGTCCGCAGCGGGAGGGGGTAAATGGCTACACCTTC
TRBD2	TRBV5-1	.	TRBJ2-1	CASTSGAISYNEQFF	TGCGCCAGTACTAGCGGGGCCATATCCTACAATGAGCAGTTCTTC
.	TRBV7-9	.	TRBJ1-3	CASSPRGKAGNTIYF	TGTGCCAGCAGCCCCCGGGGGAAAGCTGGAAACACCATATATTTT
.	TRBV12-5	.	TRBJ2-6	CASGLRSGTIHSGANVLTF	TGTGCTAGTGGTTTGAGGTCGGGGACAATCCACTCTGGGGCCAACGTCCTGACTTTC
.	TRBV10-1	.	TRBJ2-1	CASRADNEQFF	TGCGCCAGCAGGGCAGACAATGAGCAGTTCTTC
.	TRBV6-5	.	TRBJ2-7	CASSYDRLSSYEQYF	TGTGCCAGCAGTTACGACAGACTTAGCTCCTACGAGCAGTACTTC
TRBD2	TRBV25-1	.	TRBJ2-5	CASSHSGGVETQYF	TGTGCCAGCAGTCATAGCGGGGGGGTAGAGACCCAGTACTTC
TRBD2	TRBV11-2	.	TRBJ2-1	CASSPRTSGRRGEQFF	TGTGCCAGCAGCCCCAGGACTAGCGGGAGAAGGGGGGAGCAGTTCTTC
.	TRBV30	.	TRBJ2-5	CVWGGDWDGGETQYF	TGTGTCTGGGGCGGGGATTGGGACGGTGGGGAGACCCAGTACTTC
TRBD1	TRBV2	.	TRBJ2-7	CASSEQGARAYEQYF	TGTGCCAGCAGTGAACAGGGGGCGAGGGCCTACGAGCAGTACTTC
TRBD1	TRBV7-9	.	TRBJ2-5	CASSSQGKPETQYF	TGTGCCAGCAGCTCACAGGGGAAGCCAGAGACCCAGTACTTC